The rows below give T cell receptor beta chains drawn from one sample of a study of blood T cell repertoires in COVID-19. Assay used: immunoSEQ multiplex PCR; TCRdb lists only in-frame clones, some missing. The data hold approximately 200,000 clones, with 80% to 90% observed a single time. Sequences were obtained from peripheral blood. All receptors come from a man aged 55 to 70 with acute or convalescent COVID-19. The CDR3 runs from the conserved cysteine through the conserved F or W. The D gene is left open where the match is weak. Clone size is not always given. Where it is, it says once, few, many or a class for expanded clones.

size: -
J: TRBJ1-2
D: -
V: TRBV25-1
length: 11
CDR3: CASGADGTASF
DNA: TGTGCCAGCGGGGCGGATGGAACAGCGTCATTC

size: -
J: TRBJ2-2
D: -
V: TRBV9
length: 15
CDR3: CASSVTGANTGELFF
DNA: TGTGCCAGCAGCGTCACGGGAGCGAACACCGGGGAGCTGTTTTTT

size: once
J: TRBJ2-7
D: -
V: TRBV6-4
length: 10
CDR3: CASVIYEQYF
DNA: TGTGCCAGCGTAATATACGAGCAGTACTTC

size: -
J: TRBJ1-1
D: -
V: TRBV28
length: 15
CDR3: CASSLPRSKNTEAFF
DNA: TGTGCCAGCAGTCTACCAAGGAGTAAAAACACTGAAGCTTTCTTT

size: -
J: TRBJ2-7
D: TRBD1
V: TRBV28
length: 11
CDR3: CARQGVHEQYF
DNA: TGTGCCCGACAGGGGGTCCACGAGCAGTACTTC

size: -
J: TRBJ2-7
D: TRBD2
V: TRBV19
length: 16
CDR3: CASSPRGGVVTHEQYF
DNA: TGTGCCAGTAGTCCAAGGGGAGGGGTAGTCACCCACGAGCAGTACTTC

size: -
J: TRBJ2-3
D: -
V: TRBV12-3/TRBV12-4
length: 12
CDR3: CASSQLASTQYF
DNA: TGTGCCAGCAGTCAATTAGCGTCTACGCAGTATTTT

size: -
J: TRBJ2-1
D: -
V: TRBV7-3
length: 16
CDR3: CASSLRAGAGYNEQFF
DNA: TGTGCCAGCAGCTTAAGGGCAGGGGCGGGCTACAATGAGCAGTTCTTC

size: -
J: TRBJ2-2
D: TRBD1
V: TRBV27
length: 15
CDR3: CASSSDRAYTGELFF
DNA: TGTGCCAGCAGTTCGGACAGGGCCTACACCGGGGAGCTGTTTTTT

size: once
J: TRBJ2-1
D: -
V: TRBV4-3
length: 15
CDR3: CASSQVETSYNEQFF
DNA: TGCGCCAGCAGCCAAGTGGAGACCTCCTACAATGAGCAGTTCTTC

size: few
J: TRBJ1-2
D: -
V: TRBV5-1
length: 18
CDR3: CASSLRVKRSSPNYGYTF
DNA: TGCGCCAGCAGCTTACGGGTAAAGAGGTCATCACCTAACTATGGCTACACCTTC

size: -
J: TRBJ1-3
D: TRBD1
V: TRBV4-2
length: 16
CDR3: CASRPAGQVSGNTIYF
DNA: TGTGCCAGCAGACCCGCAGGACAGGTCTCTGGAAACACCATATATTTT

size: -
J: TRBJ2-3
D: TRBD2
V: TRBV27
length: 13
CDR3: CASSYPSGHTQYF
DNA: TGTGCCAGCAGTTACCCTAGCGGGCATACGCAGTATTTT

size: -
J: TRBJ2-7
D: -
V: TRBV18
length: 13
CDR3: CASSRAGSYEQYF
DNA: TGTGCCAGCTCACGGGCAGGCTCCTACGAGCAGTACTTC

size: -
J: TRBJ2-2
D: TRBD2
V: TRBV28
length: 16
CDR3: CASRPRRLAGSGELFF
DNA: TGTGCCAGCAGGCCAAGAAGGCTAGCGGGATCCGGGGAGCTGTTTTTT

size: -
J: TRBJ2-7
D: TRBD1
V: TRBV28
length: 15
CDR3: CASSLWGQGTREQYF
DNA: TGTGCCAGCAGTTTGTGGGGACAGGGTACTCGGGAGCAGTACTTC

size: -
J: TRBJ2-3
D: TRBD1
V: TRBV9
length: 14
CDR3: CASGQGIQTDTQYF
DNA: TGTGCTTCCGGACAGGGGATTCAGACAGATACGCAGTATTTT

size: -
J: TRBJ1-1
D: -
V: TRBV10-3
length: 14
CDR3: CAISEAPGNTEAFF
DNA: TGTGCCATCAGTGAGGCCCCCGGGAACACTGAAGCTTTCTTT

size: -
J: TRBJ2-2
D: TRBD1
V: TRBV9
length: 20
CDR3: CASSRSRTGDTYYNTGELFF
DNA: TGTGCCAGCAGCCGAAGTAGGACAGGGGACACCTATTATAACACCGGGGAGCTGTTTTTT

size: once
J: TRBJ2-7
D: TRBD2
V: TRBV16
length: 16
CDR3: CASSQGTSGNSYEQYF
DNA: TGTGCCAGCAGCCAAGGGACTAGCGGGAACTCCTACGAGCAGTACTTC

size: once
J: TRBJ2-2
D: TRBD1
V: TRBV10-3
length: 15
CDR3: CAISESGQGAGELFF
DNA: TGTGCCATCAGTGAGTCGGGACAGGGGGCCGGGGAGCTGTTTTTT

size: -
J: TRBJ2-6
D: TRBD1
V: TRBV7-8
length: 18
CDR3: CASSPTRDRGSGANVLTF
DNA: TGTGCCAGCAGCCCCACCCGGGACAGGGGCTCTGGGGCCAACGTCCTGACTTTC

size: -
J: TRBJ2-7
D: -
V: TRBV28
length: 14
CDR3: CASSPGHASYEQYF
DNA: TGTGCCAGCAGTCCGGGTCATGCGTCCTACGAGCAGTACTTC

size: few
J: TRBJ2-2
D: TRBD2
V: TRBV10-2
length: 19
CDR3: CASSEESGIGRTNTGELFF
DNA: TGCGCCAGCAGTGAGGAAAGCGGGATCGGTCGGACGAACACCGGGGAGCTGTTTTTT

size: -
J: TRBJ2-7
D: -
V: TRBV27
length: 13
CDR3: CASSLIPRAEQYF
DNA: TGTGCCAGCAGTTTGATACCCAGGGCCGAGCAGTACTTC

size: -
J: TRBJ1-2
D: -
V: TRBV20-1
length: 11
CDR3: CSARDTGGYTF
DNA: TGCAGTGCTAGAGATACGGGAGGCTACACCTTC

size: -
J: TRBJ2-2
D: -
V: TRBV9
length: 16
CDR3: CASSVDGGRMAGELFF
DNA: TGTGCCAGCAGCGTGGACGGAGGGAGAATGGCCGGGGAGCTGTTTTTT

size: few
J: TRBJ1-2
D: TRBD1
V: TRBV6-6
length: 12
CDR3: CASSTQGLGYTF
DNA: TGTGCCAGCAGCACACAGGGGCTTGGCTACACCTTC

size: -
J: TRBJ2-1
D: TRBD2
V: TRBV27
length: 15
CDR3: CASSLGGSSYNEQFF
DNA: TGTGCCAGCAGTTTAGGCGGGAGCTCCTACAATGAGCAGTTCTTC

size: -
J: TRBJ2-3
D: -
V: TRBV3-1/TRBV3-2
length: 13
CDR3: CASSQENGNRQYF
DNA: TGTGCCAGCAGCCAAGAAAACGGGAACAGGCAGTATTTT

size: -
J: TRBJ2-7
D: TRBD1
V: TRBV4-1
length: 18
CDR3: CASSQAPPTGTVNYEQYF
DNA: TGCGCCAGCAGCCAAGCTCCCCCCACCGGGACAGTCAACTACGAGCAGTACTTC